These 6 T cell receptor beta chains were all obtained from the same sample, sequenced in a study of post-analysis software for immune sequencing data (dated by TCRdb to between 2015 and 2017). Overall results and qualifications from the work: Significantly higher frequencies in patients than in controls were found for roughly 5 TRBV segments, including TRBV5-6, TRBV5-1 and TRBV20-1.

These receptors are not linked to any known antigen. Libraries were built with PCR. Sequencer: Illumina HiSeq 2500. To reduce PCR and sequencing biases, unique molecular identifiers were built into the TCR beta cDNA libraries. TCRdb reprocessing: public reads trimmed at Q25 with fastp, clones called with MiXCR, in-frame beta chains kept. All rows with the same CDR3 protein become a single entry with the most common DNA and genes. The sample records approximately 440,000 distinct CDR3 sequences, 45% of which are singletons. The ten largest clones add up to around 10% of the sample. Sequenced sample: blood. The receptors were sampled from a girl aged 10 to 17 with multiple sclerosis.

The CDR3: CASGRAGPKETQYF. CDR3 bases: TGCGCCAGCGGCAGGGCGGGGCCCAAGGAAACGCAGTATTTT. The chain links TRBV10-2 to TRBJ2-3; TRBD2 is a possible D gene (6 bases). The CDR3 contains 14 residues. Germline V gene sequence: CDR1 WSHSY, CDR2 SAAADI. Trimming removed 8 bases at V and 9 bases at J, with 21 bases between.

This clonotype was observed many times. The V gene is TRBV6-6, the J gene TRBJ2-7; D is perhaps TRBD2 (5 bases). Germline V gene sequence: CDR1 MNHNY, CDR2 SVGAGI (reference sequence). The length of the CDR3 is 12 residues. Trimming pared 6 bases from V and 4 bases from J, leaving 10 bases between. The CDR3 protein is CASRDWGYEQYF. The CDR3 coding sequence is TGTGCCAGCAGGGACTGGGGTTACGAGCAGTACTTC.

The rearrangement links TRBV10-3 to TRBJ1-6, with 7 bases identical to TRBD1. V lost 8 bases and J lost 5; bases outside the gene matches: 6. CDR1 and CDR2 (germline): ENHRY, SYGVKD. The length of the CDR3 is 14 residues. CDR3 DNA: TGTGCCATCTCCCCCGGACAGGATAATTCACCCCTCCACTTT. This codes for CAISPGQDNSPLHF.

This clonotype was picked up a small number of times. The V and J genes are TRBV28 and TRBJ2-7; TRBD1 matches 8 bases. This CDR3 has 13 residues. V dropped 6 bases and J dropped 0; count of bases not matched to a gene: 1. The germline gives CDR1 MDHEN, CDR2 SYDVKM. CDR3 residues: CASRGQGSYEQYF. The CDR3 DNA reads as TGTGCCAGCAGAGGACAGGGCTCCTACGAGCAGTACTTC.

This clonotype has just a few counts. The chain has TRBV20-1 and TRBJ2-7; 9 bases map to TRBD1. Germline V gives CDR1 DFQATT, CDR2 SNEGSKA (reference sequence). The CDR3 totals 16 residues. The J segment lost 1 base and the V segment lost 1 base, leaving 8 bases of the junction unmatched. This CDR3 reads CSARVLGQGSSYEQYF. CDR3 bases: TGCAGTGCTAGAGTTTTGGGACAGGGTTCTTCCTACGAGCAGTACTTC.

The chain is built from TRBV20-1 and TRBJ2-1; TRBD1 aligns across 12 bases. In germline, CDR1 is DFQATT, CDR2 SNEGSKA (reference sequence). The trim removed 3 bases at V and 10 bases at J, leaving 10 bases unmatched. The CDR3 extends over 15 amino acids. The CDR3 loop is CSARPGQGAHYEQFF. The CDR3 DNA sequence: TGCAGTGCTAGGCCGGGACAGGGGGCACACTACGAGCAGTTCTTC.